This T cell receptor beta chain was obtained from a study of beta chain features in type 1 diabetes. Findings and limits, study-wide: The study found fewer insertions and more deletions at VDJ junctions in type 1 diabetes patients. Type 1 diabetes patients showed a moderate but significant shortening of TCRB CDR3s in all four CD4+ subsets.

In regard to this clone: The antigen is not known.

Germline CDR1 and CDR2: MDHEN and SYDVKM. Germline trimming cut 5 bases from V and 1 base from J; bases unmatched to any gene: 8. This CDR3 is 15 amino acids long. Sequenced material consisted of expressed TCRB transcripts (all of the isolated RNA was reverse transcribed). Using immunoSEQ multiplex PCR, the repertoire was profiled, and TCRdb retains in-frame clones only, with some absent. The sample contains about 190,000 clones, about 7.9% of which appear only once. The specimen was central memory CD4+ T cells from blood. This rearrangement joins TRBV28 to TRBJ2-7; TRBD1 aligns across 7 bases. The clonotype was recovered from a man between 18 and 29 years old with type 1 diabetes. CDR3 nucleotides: TGTGCCAGCAGTCCCGCATCGACAGGGTCCTACGAGCAGTACTTC. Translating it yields CASSPASTGSYEQYF.